The entry below describes one TCR beta chain. The entry originates in a study of blood T cells in healthy people across ages. This CDR3 region has 15 residues. A J-beta primer mix and a sample-barcoded 5' primer were used in a second PCR of roughly 6 to 11 cycles. TCRdb used MiXCR to reprocess the 5' RACE reads, holding one entry per CDR3 protein. The data contain around 1,900,000 distinct CDR3 sequences, 35% to 50% of them singletons. This receptor was identified in a human donor in good health. V is TRBV12-3 or TRBV12-4 and J is TRBJ2-4; 7 bases fit TRBD1. Matching the DNA end better, TRBJ2-7 makes the J call doubtful. Sample: blood. The CDR3 loop reads CASSLYRGVENEQYF. DNA of the CDR3: TGTGCCAGCAGTTTATACAGGGGAGTGGAGAACGAGCAGTACTTC.